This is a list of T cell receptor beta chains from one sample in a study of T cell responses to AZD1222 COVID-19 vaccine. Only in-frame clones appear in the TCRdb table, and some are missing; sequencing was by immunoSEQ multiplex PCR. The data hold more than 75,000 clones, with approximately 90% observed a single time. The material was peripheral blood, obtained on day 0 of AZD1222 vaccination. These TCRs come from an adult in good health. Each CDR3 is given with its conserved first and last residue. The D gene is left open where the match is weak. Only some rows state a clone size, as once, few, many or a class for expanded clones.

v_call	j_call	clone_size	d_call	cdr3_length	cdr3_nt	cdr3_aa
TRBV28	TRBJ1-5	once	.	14	TGTGCCAGCAGCGGGTCAGCCCTAAATCAGCCCCAGCATTTT	CASSGSALNQPQHF
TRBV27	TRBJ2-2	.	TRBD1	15	TGTGCCAGCGGACCGACAGGGATCGACACCGGGGAGCTGTTTTTT	CASGPTGIDTGELFF
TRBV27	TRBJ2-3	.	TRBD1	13	TGTGCCAGCAGGACAGGGGCGGCAGATACGCAGTATTTT	CASRTGAADTQYF
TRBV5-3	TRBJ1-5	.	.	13	TGTGCCAGAAGCCGGGACACCCTGTGGCCCCAGCATTTT	CARSRDTLWPQHF
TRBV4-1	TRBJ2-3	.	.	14	TGCGCCAGCAGCCAAGACGCGCACACAGATACGCAGTATTTT	CASSQDAHTDTQYF
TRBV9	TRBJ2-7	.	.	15	TGTGCCAGCAGCGTCGACAGGGAGGGCTACTACGAGCAGTACTTC	CASSVDREGYYEQYF
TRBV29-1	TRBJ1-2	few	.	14	TGCAGCGTTGAAGATGATGAGGGTGTATATGGCTACACCTTC	CSVEDDEGVYGYTF
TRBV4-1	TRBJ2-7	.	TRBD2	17	TGCGCCAGCAGCCAAGCCGCCGGACTAGCGGGAGTCTACGAGCAGTACTTC	CASSQAAGLAGVYEQYF
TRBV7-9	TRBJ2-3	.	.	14	TGTGCCAGCAGCAAGCGACAGGGCACAGATACGCAGTATTTT	CASSKRQGTDTQYF
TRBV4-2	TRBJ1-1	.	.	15	TGTGCCAGCAGCCAAGATCTCAAGGTTGGGATGATAGCTTTCTTT	CASSQDLKVGMIAFF
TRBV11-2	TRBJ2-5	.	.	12	TGTGCCAGCAGCTTAGGCCAAGAGACCCAGTACTTC	CASSLGQETQYF
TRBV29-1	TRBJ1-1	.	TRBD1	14	TGCAGCGTTGCCCCACCTCCGGGACAGTTGTCGGCTTTCTTT	CSVAPPPGQLSAFF
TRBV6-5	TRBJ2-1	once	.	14	TGTGCCAGCAGTTACTCCCCGCCCTACAATGAGCAGTTCTTC	CASSYSPPYNEQFF
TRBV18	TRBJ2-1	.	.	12	TGTGCCAGCTCACCATCGAATAATGAGCAGTTCTTC	CASSPSNNEQFF
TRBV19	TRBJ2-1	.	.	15	TGTGCCAGTAGTATAGCGGGAACCTCCTACAATGAGCAGTTCTTC	CASSIAGTSYNEQFF
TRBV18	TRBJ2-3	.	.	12	TGTGCCAGCTCACCTGGAGCAAATACGCAGTATTTT	CASSPGANTQYF